Listed here is a single T cell receptor beta chain. Its antigen is not identified. PCR amplification relied on 60 Vbeta primers (plus 13 Jbeta primers). Measured with immunoSEQ multiplex PCR; TCRdb has only the in-frame clones, and not every one. The sample contains 95,000 to 150,000 clones, roughly 78% of which appear only once. The data are from a study of cytomegalovirus exposure and HLA in healthy donors. Study background: One earlier analysis, a look at 150 million to 200 million T cells, found some 120 million unique TCR beta sequences. Clustering assigned 81% of the roughly 430 genotyped donors to the Caucasian-associated ancestry cluster.

Overall study results and limits: V- and J-gene trimming of TCR beta was linked (in a later analysis) to a missense DCLRE1C variant. Sequencing likely produced, as an artifact, a cluster of highly shared sequence variants.

The sequencing sample was made of PBMCs. The origin of this receptor is a man aged 25 to 40 in good health and CMV-seronegative.

The chain's CDR3 is CASSIGGSYNEQFF. The CDR3 region has the DNA TGTGCCAGCAGCATCGGGGGGTCCTACAATGAGCAGTTCTTC. V and J are TRBV7-2 and TRBJ2-1, with 7 bases lining up with TRBD2. The CDR3 is made up of 14 amino acids. Germline V gene data show CDR1 as SGHTA and CDR2 as FQGNSA. J was trimmed by 1 base and V by 5 bases; bases with no gene match: 2.